This entry lists 18 T cell receptor beta chains sequenced from one sample in a study of OX40 agonist ivuxolimab in advanced cancers. The method was immunoSEQ multiplex PCR; TCRdb's version includes in-frame clones alone and lacks a portion of them. The sample holds some 22,000 clones, approximately 83% seen once. The sample consisted of CD4+ or CD8+ T cells sorted from blood, taken in a trial of the OX40 agonist ivuxolimab. These TCRs come from an adult with an advanced solid tumor such as melanoma, head and neck, liver or kidney cancer.

The chain couples TRBV27 to TRBJ2-3; TRBD2 is a possible D gene (5 bases). V dropped 6 bases and J dropped 6 bases, with 13 bases sitting between them. The CDR3 consists of 13 residues. Germline V lookup: CDR1 MNHEY, CDR2 SMNVEV (reference sequence). The CDR3 nucleotides read TGTGCCAGCAGGGACTCTCCCGATGATACGCAGTATTTT. Its translation: CASRDSPDDTQYF.

This chain joins TRBV19 and TRBJ2-6, with D possibly TRBD1 on 5 matching bases. CDR3 length: 15 residues. V lost 7 bases to trimming and J lost 1 base, with 11 bases between them. Germline CDR1 is LNHDA and CDR2 is SQIVND (reference sequence). The CDR3 nucleotides are TGTGCCAGTAAATCTTCAGGGTCTGGGGCCAACGTCCTGACTTTC. It yields the protein CASKSSGSGANVLTF.

The chain is built from TRBV7-9 and TRBJ2-7, with no clear D. V shed 5 bases and J shed 3 bases, with 5 bases lying between them. Germline assignment: CDR1 SEHNR and CDR2 FQNEAQ (reference sequence). The CDR3 contains 11 residues. CDR3 bases: TGTGCCAGCAGCGCCGACTACGAGCAGTACTTC. Its protein is CASSADYEQYF.

The gene calls are TRBV6-1 and TRBJ2-7; 7 bases agree with TRBD1. With V trimmed by 5 bases and J by 3 bases, 4 bases remained unmatched. Germline V gene data show CDR1 as MNHNS and CDR2 as SASEGT. The CDR3 consists of 13 residues. CDR3 nucleotide sequence: TGTGCCAGCAGTTCCTGGACAGGCTACGAGCAGTACTTC. It is translated as CASSSWTGYEQYF.

The chain has TRBV6-1 and TRBJ2-7, with D perhaps assigned TRBD1 or TRBD2 (6 bases each). The ends were cut back, 3 bases at V and 0 bases at J, with 12 bases in the middle. This CDR3 spans 15 amino acids. The germline V gene encodes CDR1 MNHNS and CDR2 SASEGT. CDR3 loop: CASSEWRGHSYEQYF. The DNA for the CDR3 is TGTGCCAGCAGTGAGTGGCGGGGACACTCCTACGAGCAGTACTTC.

This rearrangement joins TRBV30 to TRBJ2-7; maybe TRBD2 (5 bases). The CDR3 has 13 residues. Trimming took 0 bases from V and 7 from J, leaving 13 bases between them. Germline CDR1 GTSNPN, CDR2 SVGIG (reference sequence). This CDR3 reads CAWSVLGPGEQYF. The CDR3 nucleotides read TGTGCCTGGAGTGTACTTGGCCCGGGAGAGCAGTACTTC.

This chain links TRBV19 with TRBJ2-1; TRBD2 agrees at 7 bases. Germline lookup yields CDR1 LNHDA and CDR2 SQIVND (reference sequence). The CDR3 has 15 amino acids. Trimming removed 5 bases from V and 0 bases from J; junction bases left unmatched: 4. This CDR3 is CASSPSSGSYNEQFF. The CDR3, as DNA: TGTGCCAGTAGTCCCTCTAGCGGCTCCTACAATGAGCAGTTCTTC.

The chain is built from TRBV2 and TRBJ2-5; no clear D gene. The V and J ends lost 3 bases and 4 bases respectively, with 9 bases between them. This CDR3 region has 13 residues. CDR1 is SNHLY and CDR2 is FYNNEI in the germline V gene. The CDR3 DNA is TGTGCCAGCAGTGAGTGGGTGTCAGAGACCCAGTACTTC. This gives the protein CASSEWVSETQYF.

This clone was recorded a few times. At the DNA level, this CDR3 is encoded by other sequences in the same sample as well. This chain connects TRBV28 to TRBJ2-3; D ambiguous. The CDR3 has 14 amino acids. Germline loops: CDR1 MDHEN, CDR2 SYDVKM. V lost 3 bases and J 1 base, leaving 8 bases between the germline ends. CDR3 residues: CASSFLSGTDTQYF. CDR3 bases: TGTGCCAGCAGTTTTCTGTCAGGCACAGATACGCAGTATTTT.

V usage is TRBV7-8 and J usage is TRBJ2-5; 7 bases agree with TRBD2. The DNA end lines up better with TRBJ2-7; the J call may be wrong. Germline V gene sequence: CDR1 SGHVS, CDR2 FQNEAQ. The CDR3 is 15 residues long. The CDR3 DNA reads TGTGCCAGCAGCGTCTCTAGCGGCCTCTCCTACGAGCAGTACTTC. Encoded protein: CASSVSSGLSYEQYF.

The chain employs TRBV28 and TRBJ2-1; no definite D call. CDR1 is MDHEN and CDR2 is SYDVKM in the germline V gene. V was pared by 5 bases and J by 0 bases, with 11 bases between. The CDR3 spans 15 residues. This chain's CDR3 is CASSPDGRSYNEQFF. CDR3 nucleotides: TGTGCCAGCAGTCCCGACGGACGCTCCTACAATGAGCAGTTCTTC.

This clone appeared a few times. The V gene is TRBV10-3, the J gene TRBJ2-7; D not certain. This CDR3 is 11 amino acids long. Trimming took off 10 bases at V and 2 bases at J, with 9 bases between the two ends. CDR1 is ENHRY and CDR2 is SYGVKD in the germline V gene. The CDR3 reads CATQAAYEQYF. The CDR3 DNA reads TGTGCCACCCAAGCCGCCTACGAGCAGTACTTC.

A few counts support this clone. The gene calls are TRBV19 and TRBJ1-2, with D uncertain. The CDR3 is 12 amino acids. The germline gives CDR1 LNHDA, CDR2 SQIVND (reference sequence). V was shortened by 7 bases and J by 3 bases, with 9 bases between the two germline ends. The CDR3 DNA follows: TGTGCCAGTACCGAGGACCACTATGGCTACACCTTC. Translating it yields CASTEDHYGYTF.

The rearrangement links TRBV7-6 to TRBJ2-5, with 11 positions matching TRBD2. The last part of the DNA fits TRBJ2-7 better; the J call may be wrong. Germline CDR1 reads SGHVS; CDR2 reads FNYEAQ. The CDR3 is 16 amino acids. Here the CDR3 DNA reads TGTGCCAGCAGCGCCCGTCTAGCGGGAGGAGACTACGAGCAGTACTTC. Amino acids: CASSARLAGGDYEQYF.

As regards this clone: Given a much more abundant clone one base away, this may be a read error. The sample contains more than one DNA sequence encoding this CDR3. The chain joins TRBV4-1 to TRBJ2-7, with no clear D. Per the germline V gene, CDR1 is MGHRA and CDR2 is YSYEKL. The V gene lost 0 bases and the J gene lost 3 bases, with 3 bases spanning the gap. This CDR3 has 12 residues. As DNA, the CDR3 is TGCGCCAGCAGCCAAGATTTCTACGAGCAGTACTTC. It specifies CASSQDFYEQYF.

The rearrangement uses TRBV2 and TRBJ2-3; 9 bases are shared with TRBD1. The CDR3 is 15 residues long. In germline, CDR1 is SNHLY, CDR2 FYNNEI. J was trimmed by 6 bases and V by 2 bases; bases with no gene match: 6. In nucleotides, the CDR3 is TGTGCCAGCAGTGAATGGACAGGGGCGGGCGATACGCAGTATTTT. It codes for CASSEWTGAGDTQYF.

The rearrangement joins TRBV7-9 to TRBJ2-3; D unclear. This CDR3 comprises 16 residues. CDR1 and CDR2 (germline): SEHNR, FQNEAQ (reference sequence). The V and J ends lost 7 bases and 2 bases respectively, with 19 bases between them. CDR3 nucleotide sequence: TGTGCCAGCACCGACTCGGGCCACAAGATCACAGATACGCAGTATTTT. Its translation is CASTDSGHKITDTQYF.

The chain carries TRBV4-1 and TRBJ2-6; possible D gene TRBD2, 6 bases. This CDR3 contains 16 residues. V lost 0 bases to trimming and J lost 2 bases, with 8 bases between them. CDR1 and CDR2 (germline): MGHRA, YSYEKL. The CDR3, as DNA: TGCGCCAGCAGCCAAGATACGGGGGCTGGGGCCAACGTCCTGACTTTC. Encoded protein: CASSQDTGAGANVLTF.